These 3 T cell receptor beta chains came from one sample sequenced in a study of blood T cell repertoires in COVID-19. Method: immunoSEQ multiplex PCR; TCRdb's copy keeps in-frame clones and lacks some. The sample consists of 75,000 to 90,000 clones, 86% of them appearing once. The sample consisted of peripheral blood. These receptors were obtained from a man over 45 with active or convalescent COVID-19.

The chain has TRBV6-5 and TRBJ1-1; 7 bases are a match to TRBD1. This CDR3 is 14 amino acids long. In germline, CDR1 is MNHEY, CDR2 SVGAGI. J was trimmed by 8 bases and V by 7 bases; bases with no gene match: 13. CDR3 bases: TGTGCCAGCATTTCCCTGACAGGGTATTCCGAAGCTTTCTTT. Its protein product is CASISLTGYSEAFF.

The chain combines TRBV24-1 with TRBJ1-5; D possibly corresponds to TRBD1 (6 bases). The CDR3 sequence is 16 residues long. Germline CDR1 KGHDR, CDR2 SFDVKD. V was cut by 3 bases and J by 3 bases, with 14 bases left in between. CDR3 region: CATSDPRQANNQPQHF. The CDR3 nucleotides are TGTGCCACCAGTGATCCCCGACAGGCTAACAATCAGCCCCAGCATTTT.

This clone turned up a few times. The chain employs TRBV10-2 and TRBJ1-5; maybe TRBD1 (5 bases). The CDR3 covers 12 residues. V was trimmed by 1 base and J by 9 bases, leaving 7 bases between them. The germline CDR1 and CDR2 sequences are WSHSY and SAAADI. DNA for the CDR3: TGCGCCAGCAGTGAGTTCCAGGGGCCCCAGCATTTT. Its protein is CASSEFQGPQHF.